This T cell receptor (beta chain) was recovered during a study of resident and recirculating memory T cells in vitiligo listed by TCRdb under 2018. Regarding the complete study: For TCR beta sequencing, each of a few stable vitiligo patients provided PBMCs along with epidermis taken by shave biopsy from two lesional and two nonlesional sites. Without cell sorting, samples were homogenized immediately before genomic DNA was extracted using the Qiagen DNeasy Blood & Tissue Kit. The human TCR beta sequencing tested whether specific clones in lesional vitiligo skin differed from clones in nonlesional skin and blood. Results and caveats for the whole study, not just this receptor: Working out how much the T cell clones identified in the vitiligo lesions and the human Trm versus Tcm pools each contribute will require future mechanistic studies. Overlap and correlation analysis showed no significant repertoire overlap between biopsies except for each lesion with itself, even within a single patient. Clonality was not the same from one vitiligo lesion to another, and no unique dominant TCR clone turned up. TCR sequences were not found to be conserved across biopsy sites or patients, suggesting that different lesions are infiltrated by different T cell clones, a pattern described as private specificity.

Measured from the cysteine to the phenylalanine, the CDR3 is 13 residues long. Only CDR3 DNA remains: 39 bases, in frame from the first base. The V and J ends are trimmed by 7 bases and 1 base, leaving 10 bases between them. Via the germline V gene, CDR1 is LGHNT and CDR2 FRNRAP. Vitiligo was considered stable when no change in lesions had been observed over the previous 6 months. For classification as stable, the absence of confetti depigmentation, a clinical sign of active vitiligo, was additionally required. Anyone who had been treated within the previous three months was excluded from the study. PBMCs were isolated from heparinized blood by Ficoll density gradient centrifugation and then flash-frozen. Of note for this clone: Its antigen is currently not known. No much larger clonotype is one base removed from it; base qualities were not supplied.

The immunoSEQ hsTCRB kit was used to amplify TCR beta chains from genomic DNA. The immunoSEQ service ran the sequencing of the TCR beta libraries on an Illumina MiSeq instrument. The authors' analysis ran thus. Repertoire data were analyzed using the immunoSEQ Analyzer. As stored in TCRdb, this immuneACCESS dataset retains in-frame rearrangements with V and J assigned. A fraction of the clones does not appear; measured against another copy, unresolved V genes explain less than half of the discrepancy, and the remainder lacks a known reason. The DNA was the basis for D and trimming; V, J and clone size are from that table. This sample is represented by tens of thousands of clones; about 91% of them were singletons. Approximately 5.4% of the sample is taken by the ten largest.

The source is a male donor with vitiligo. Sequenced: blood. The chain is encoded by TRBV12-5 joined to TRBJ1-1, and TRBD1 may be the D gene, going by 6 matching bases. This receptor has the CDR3 CASARQANTEAFF. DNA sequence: TGTGCTAGTGCCAGACAGGCGAACACTGAAGCTTTCTTT.